The clone carrying this T cell receptor (beta chain) came up a few times. Antigen unknown. The sample comes from a study of T cells in tuberculosis. Turning to the study itself: Blood was taken before or within 7 days of anti-tuberculosis therapy. Study-level points and caveats: Smaller distances to GMM-specific TCRs suggested their expansion in active tuberculosis. Samples were chosen by availability of cryopreserved specimens.

V dropped 5 bases and J dropped 4 bases, with 11 bases sitting between them. This CDR3 comprises 13 residues. CDR1 and CDR2 from the germline V gene are MGHDK and SYGVNS. Measured with immunoSEQ multiplex PCR; TCRdb has only the in-frame clones, and not every one. Of 20,000 to 25,000 clones listed, 70% to 90% were seen once; the top ten hold 15%. Time point of the sample: new active TB diagnosis, blood taken before or within 7 days of starting treatment. The chain employs TRBV25-1 and TRBJ1-1, with D hard to call. This receptor was obtained from an adult with tuberculosis. The sequences come from PBMCs, collected at tuberculosis diagnosis. CDR3 DNA sequence: TGTGCCAGCAGTACTCGACACAGCACTGAAGCTTTCTTT. Its protein is CASSTRHSTEAFF.